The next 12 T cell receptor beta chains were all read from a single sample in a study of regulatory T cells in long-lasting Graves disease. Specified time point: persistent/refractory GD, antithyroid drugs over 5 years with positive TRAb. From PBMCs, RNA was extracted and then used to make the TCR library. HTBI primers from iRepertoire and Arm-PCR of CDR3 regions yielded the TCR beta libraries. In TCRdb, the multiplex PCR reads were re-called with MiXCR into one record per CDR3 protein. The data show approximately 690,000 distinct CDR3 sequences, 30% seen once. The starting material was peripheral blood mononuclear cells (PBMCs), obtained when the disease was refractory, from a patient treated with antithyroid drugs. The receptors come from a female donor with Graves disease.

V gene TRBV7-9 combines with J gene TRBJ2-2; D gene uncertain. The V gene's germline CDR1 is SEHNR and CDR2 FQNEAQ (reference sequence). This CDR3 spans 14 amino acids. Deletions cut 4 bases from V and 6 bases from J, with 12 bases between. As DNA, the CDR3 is TGTGCCAGCAGCTCAAACAGTGGTCCCGGGGAGCTGTTTTTT. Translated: CASSSNSGPGELFF.

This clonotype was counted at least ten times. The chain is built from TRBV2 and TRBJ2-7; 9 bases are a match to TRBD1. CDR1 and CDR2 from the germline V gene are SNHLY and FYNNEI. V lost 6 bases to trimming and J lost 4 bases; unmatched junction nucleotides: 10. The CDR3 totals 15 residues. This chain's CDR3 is CASRKYRGLDYEQYF. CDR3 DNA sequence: TGTGCCAGCAGAAAATACAGGGGGCTTGATTACGAGCAGTACTTC. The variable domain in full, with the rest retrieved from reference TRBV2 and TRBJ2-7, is EPEVTQTPSHQVTQMGQEVILRCVPISNHLYFYWYRQILGQKVEFLVSFYNNEISEKSEIFDDQFSVERPDGSNFTLKIRSTKLEDSAMYFCASRKYRGLDYEQYFGPGTRLTVT.

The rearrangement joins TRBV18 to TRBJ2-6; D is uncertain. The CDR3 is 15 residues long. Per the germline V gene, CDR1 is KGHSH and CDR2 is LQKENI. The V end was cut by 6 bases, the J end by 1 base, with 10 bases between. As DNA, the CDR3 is TGTGCCAGCTCGCCTACATTATCTGGGGCCAACGTCCTGACTTTC. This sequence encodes CASSPTLSGANVLTF.

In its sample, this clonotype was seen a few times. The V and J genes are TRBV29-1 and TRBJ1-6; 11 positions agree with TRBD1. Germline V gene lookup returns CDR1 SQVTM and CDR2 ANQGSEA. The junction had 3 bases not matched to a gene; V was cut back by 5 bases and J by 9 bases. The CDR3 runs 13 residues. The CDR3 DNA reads TGCAGCGTTCGGACAGGGGGCCGTTCACCCCTCCACTTT. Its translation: CSVRTGGRSPLHF.

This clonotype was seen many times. The CDR3 is CSASPSGRAFYEQYF. For the CDR3, the DNA is TGCAGTGCTAGTCCTAGCGGGAGGGCTTTCTACGAGCAGTACTTC. V gene TRBV20-1 combines with J gene TRBJ2-7; TRBD2 matches at 12 bases. The trim removed 3 bases at V and 3 bases at J, leaving 6 bases unmatched. Germline V gene data show CDR1 as DFQATT and CDR2 as SNEGSKA (reference sequence). The CDR3 length is 15 residues.

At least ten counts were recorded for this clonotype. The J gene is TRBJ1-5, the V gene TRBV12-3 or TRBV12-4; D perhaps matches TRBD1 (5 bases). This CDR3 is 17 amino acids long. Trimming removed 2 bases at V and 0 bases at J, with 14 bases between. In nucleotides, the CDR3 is TGTGCCAGCAGTTTATCGGGGCAGGGTTTTAGCAATCAGCCCCAGCATTTT. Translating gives CASSLSGQGFSNQPQHF.

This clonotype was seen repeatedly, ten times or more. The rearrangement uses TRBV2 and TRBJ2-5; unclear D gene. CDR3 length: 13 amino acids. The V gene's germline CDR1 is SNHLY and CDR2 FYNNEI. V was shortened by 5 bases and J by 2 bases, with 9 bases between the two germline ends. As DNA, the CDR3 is TGTGCCAGCAGTAGGGCCGAACAAGAGACCCAGTACTTC. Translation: CASSRAEQETQYF.

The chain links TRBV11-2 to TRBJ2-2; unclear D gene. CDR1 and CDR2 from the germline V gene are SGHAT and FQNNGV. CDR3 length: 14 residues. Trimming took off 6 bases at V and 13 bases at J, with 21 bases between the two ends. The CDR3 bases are TGTGCCAGCAGACAACTCATAACCCCTCCTAGGCTGTTTTTT. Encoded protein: CASRQLITPPRLFF.

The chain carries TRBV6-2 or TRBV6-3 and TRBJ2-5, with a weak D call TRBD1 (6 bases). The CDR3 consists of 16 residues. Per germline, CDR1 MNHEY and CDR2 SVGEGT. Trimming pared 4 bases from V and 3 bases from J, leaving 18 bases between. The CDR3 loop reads CASSCGVGAGEETQYF. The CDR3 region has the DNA TGTGCCAGCAGTTGTGGGGTCGGGGCAGGGGAAGAGACCCAGTACTTC.

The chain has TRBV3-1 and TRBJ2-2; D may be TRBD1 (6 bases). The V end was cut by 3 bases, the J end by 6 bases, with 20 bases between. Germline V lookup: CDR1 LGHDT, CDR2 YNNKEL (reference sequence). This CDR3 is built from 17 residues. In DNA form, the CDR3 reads TGTGCCAGCAGCCATTCAGGGGTGGGGACGCGGGCCGGGGAGCTGTTTTTT. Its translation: CASSHSGVGTRAGELFF. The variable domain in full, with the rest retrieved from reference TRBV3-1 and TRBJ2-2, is DTAVSQTPKYLVTQMGNDKSIKCEQNLGHDTMYWYKQDSKKFLKIMFSYNNKELIINETVPNRFSPKSPDKAHLNLHINSLELGDSAVYFCASSHSGVGTRAGELFFGEGSRLTVL.

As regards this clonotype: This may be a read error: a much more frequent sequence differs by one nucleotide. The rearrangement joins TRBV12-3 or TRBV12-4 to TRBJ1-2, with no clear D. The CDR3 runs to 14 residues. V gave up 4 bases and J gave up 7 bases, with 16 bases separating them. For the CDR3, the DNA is TGTGCCAGCAGTTCCCTTGCGATGCCTCCTGGCTACACCTTC. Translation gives CASSSLAMPPGYTF.

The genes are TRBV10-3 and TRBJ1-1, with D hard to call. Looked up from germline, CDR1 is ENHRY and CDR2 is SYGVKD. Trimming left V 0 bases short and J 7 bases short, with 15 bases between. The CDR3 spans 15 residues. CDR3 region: CAISESTRLTDEAFF. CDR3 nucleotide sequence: TGTGCCATCAGTGAGTCGACCCGATTGACGGATGAAGCTTTCTTT.